This record looks at one T cell receptor (beta chain) sequence and its context. The data are from a study of shared clonotypes between healthy human individuals. Trimming cost V 5 bases and J 5 bases, with 13 bases left between them. This CDR3 has 14 amino acids. Germline V CDR1 and CDR2: SGHTA, FQGNSA. As originally analysed: With immunoSEQ giving junction-only sequences and no quality scores, filtering differed. Profiled with immunoSEQ multiplex PCR; TCRdb holds only in-frame clones, not every one. From that table come the V and J calls and clone size; the DNA was used to work out D and trimming. The data hold 2 million to 2.5 million clones, with 85% to 95% observed a single time.

The chain is built from TRBV7-2 and TRBJ2-1, with D unresolved. The specimen sequenced was naive CD4+ T cells sorted from blood. The subset was: CD45RA+ positively selected. The TCR originated in a man aged 18 to 29 in good health. In DNA form, the CDR3 reads TGTGCCAGCAGCCCATTTGGGCCTAACAATGAGCAGTTCTTC. This translates into CASSPFGPNNEQFF.